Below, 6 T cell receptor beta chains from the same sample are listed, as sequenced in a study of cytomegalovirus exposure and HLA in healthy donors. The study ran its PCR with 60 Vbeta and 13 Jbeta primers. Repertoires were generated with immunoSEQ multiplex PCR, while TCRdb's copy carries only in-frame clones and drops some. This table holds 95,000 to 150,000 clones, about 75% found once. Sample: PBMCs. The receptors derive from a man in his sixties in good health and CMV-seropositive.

The CDR3 here is CASSLGVATDTQYF. DNA for the CDR3: TGCGCCAGCAGCTTGGGTGTGGCCACAGATACGCAGTATTTT. This chain uses TRBV5-1 with TRBJ2-3; D unclear. This CDR3 is 14 amino acids long. V was cut by 0 bases and J by 2 bases, with 7 bases left in between. Germline assignment: CDR1 SGHRS and CDR2 YFSETQ.

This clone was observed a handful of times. CDR3 sequence reads: CASSRDSNQPQHF. Written as DNA, the CDR3 is TGTGCCAGCAGCCGAGATAGCAATCAGCCCCAGCATTTT. The chain combines TRBV11-2 with TRBJ1-5; D gene unclear. Germline V lookup: CDR1 SGHAT, CDR2 FQNNGV. Between the trimmed V and J ends, which lost 5 bases and 0 bases, there was a span of 5 bases. The CDR3 spans 13 residues.

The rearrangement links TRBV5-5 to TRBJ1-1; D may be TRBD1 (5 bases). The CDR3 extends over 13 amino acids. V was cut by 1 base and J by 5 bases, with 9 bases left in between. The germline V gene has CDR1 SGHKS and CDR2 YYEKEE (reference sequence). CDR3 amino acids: CASSLIGGTEAFF. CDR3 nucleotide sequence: TGTGCCAGCAGCTTGATCGGGGGAACTGAAGCTTTCTTT.

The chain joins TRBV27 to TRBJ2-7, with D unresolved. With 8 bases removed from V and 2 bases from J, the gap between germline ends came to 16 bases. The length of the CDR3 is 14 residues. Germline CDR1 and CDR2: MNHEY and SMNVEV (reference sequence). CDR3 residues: CASQTHGGTYEQYF. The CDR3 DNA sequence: TGTGCCAGCCAGACGCACGGCGGCACCTACGAGCAGTACTTC.

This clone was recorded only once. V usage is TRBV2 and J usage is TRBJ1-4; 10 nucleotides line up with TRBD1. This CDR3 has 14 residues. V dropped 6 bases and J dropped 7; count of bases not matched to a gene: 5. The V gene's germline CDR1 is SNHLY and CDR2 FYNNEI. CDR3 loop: CASSVTGGSEKLFF. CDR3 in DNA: TGTGCCAGCAGCGTGACAGGGGGCAGTGAAAAACTGTTTTTT.

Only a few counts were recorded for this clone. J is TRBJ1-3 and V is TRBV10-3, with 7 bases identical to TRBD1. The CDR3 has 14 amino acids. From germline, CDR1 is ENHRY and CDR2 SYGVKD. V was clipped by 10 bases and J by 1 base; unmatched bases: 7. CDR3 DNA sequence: TGTGCCACAGGAGGGGGCAGTTCTGGAAACACCATATATTTT. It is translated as CATGGGSSGNTIYF.